The 14 T cell receptor beta chains reported below all come from one sample, sequenced in a study of cytomegalovirus exposure and HLA in healthy donors. PCR amplification relied on 60 Vbeta primers (plus 13 Jbeta primers). TCRdb's copy holds only in-frame clones and misses some; the assay was immunoSEQ multiplex PCR. The sample has approximately 150,000 clones, 70% to 80% seen once. Specimen: PBMCs. The receptors were gathered from a female donor in good health and CMV-seronegative.

The CDR3 region is CARQTGVNEQFF. In DNA form, the CDR3 reads TGTGCCAGACAAACAGGGGTTAATGAGCAGTTCTTC. The chain is built from TRBV27 and TRBJ2-1; 7 positions agree with TRBD1. Germline V gene sequence: CDR1 MNHEY, CDR2 SMNVEV (reference sequence). With 9 bases clipped from V and 7 bases from J, the junction kept 6 bases outside the gene matches. This CDR3 contains 12 residues.

The gene calls are TRBV4-1 and TRBJ1-5, with 8 nucleotides matching TRBD1. The CDR3 spans 16 residues. The J segment lost 7 bases and the V segment lost 0 bases, leaving 8 bases of the junction unmatched. CDR1 and CDR2 from the germline V gene are MGHRA and YSYEKL. The CDR3 reads CASSQDKGQVPQPQHF. As DNA, the CDR3 is TGCGCCAGCAGCCAAGATAAGGGACAGGTACCCCAGCCCCAGCATTTT.

The chain employs TRBV6-6 and TRBJ2-5, with a possible D match to TRBD1 (6 bases). This CDR3 region has 12 residues. CDR1 and CDR2 (germline): MNHNY, SVGAGI (reference sequence). Trimming took 6 bases from V and 6 from J, leaving 11 bases between them. CDR3 DNA: TGTGCCAGCAGACAGGGTACAAAGACCCAGTACTTC. It yields the protein CASRQGTKTQYF.

The chain recombines TRBV28 with TRBJ1-2, with 9 positions matching TRBD1. After removal of 2 bases from V and 8 bases from J, the junction contained 12 bases not matched to a gene. Germline CDR1 MDHEN, CDR2 SYDVKM. The CDR3 runs 16 residues. CDR3 DNA: TGTGCCAGCAGTTTAACGGGACAGGGAATGATCCAAGGCTACACCTTC. Translation: CASSLTGQGMIQGYTF.

This clone was seen a few times. The chain recombines TRBV9 with TRBJ2-5; possible D gene TRBD2, 5 bases. V lost 3 bases, J lost 5 bases, and 20 bases lay in between. The CDR3 length is 16 residues. Germline CDR1 SGDLS, CDR2 YYNGEE. CDR3 DNA sequence: TGTGCCAGCAGCGGGTTCGGGGTAAGCGTGGGTGAGACCCAGTACTTC. Its protein is CASSGFGVSVGETQYF. The entire variable domain, with the rest obtained from reference TRBV9 and TRBJ2-5, is as follows: DSGVTQTPKHLITATGQRVTLRCSPRSGDLSVYWYQQSLDQGLQFLIQYYNGEERAKGNILERFSAQQFPDLHSELNLSSLELGDSALYFCASSGFGVSVGETQYFGPGTRLLVL.

The genes are TRBV28 and TRBJ1-1; D remains ambiguous. V was clipped by 6 bases and J by 0 bases, with 5 bases between them. The V gene's germline CDR1 is MDHEN and CDR2 SYDVKM. The CDR3 has 12 amino acids. DNA of the CDR3: TGTGCCAGCAGCCTTATGAACACTGAAGCTTTCTTT. Its protein product is CASSLMNTEAFF.

This chain joins TRBV5-4 and TRBJ2-5; 8 positions match TRBD1. After removal of 4 bases from V and 5 bases from J, the junction contained 10 bases not matched to a gene. Per the germline V gene, CDR1 is SGHNT and CDR2 is YYREEE (reference sequence). The CDR3 is 15 amino acids. CDR3 nucleotides: TGTGCCAGCAGCCCGGGCAGGGGGCGCGGTGAGACCCAGTACTTC. Translating gives CASSPGRGRGETQYF.

The genes are TRBV19 and TRBJ2-1, with 10 bases that match TRBD2. CDR1 is LNHDA, CDR2 SQIVND, per germline (reference sequence). With 5 bases clipped from V and 4 bases from J, the junction kept 5 bases outside the gene matches. The CDR3 loop spans 15 amino acids. The CDR3 protein is CASSQSGGAYNEQFF. The CDR3 DNA reads TGTGCCAGTAGTCAGAGCGGGGGGGCTTACAATGAGCAGTTCTTC.

This clone occurred a few times. The CDR3 protein is CASRQGGHVMNTEAFF. The CDR3, as DNA: TGTGCCAGCAGACAGGGGGGACATGTCATGAACACTGAAGCTTTCTTT. This sequence joins TRBV2 and TRBJ1-1, with 8 bases lining up with TRBD1. The CDR3 has 16 amino acids. The V and J ends lost 6 bases and 0 bases, in that order; junction bases with no gene match: 9. Germline V gives CDR1 SNHLY, CDR2 FYNNEI.

This sequence joins TRBV2 and TRBJ2-7; 9 bases align to TRBD2. Germline assignment: CDR1 SNHLY and CDR2 FYNNEI. Trimming removed 6 bases from V and 6 bases from J; junction bases left unmatched: 12. The CDR3 is made up of 15 amino acids. The CDR3 DNA reads TGTGCCAGCAGCCCACCCGGACTAGCGACGGGCGAGCAGTACTTC. Protein sequence: CASSPPGLATGEQYF.

The J gene is TRBJ1-5, the V gene TRBV7-9; TRBD1 agrees at 7 bases. This CDR3 has 15 residues. V gave up 4 bases and J gave up 4 bases; unmatched junction bases: 7. Germline values: CDR1 SEHNR, CDR2 FQNEAQ (reference sequence). This chain's CDR3 is CASSSGTEQNQPQHF. CDR3 in DNA: TGTGCCAGCAGCTCGGGGACAGAACAGAATCAGCCCCAGCATTTT. Drawing the rest from reference TRBV7-9 and TRBJ1-5, the complete variable domain is DTGVSQNPRHKITKRGQNVTFRCDPISEHNRLYWYRQTLGQGPEFLTYFQNEAQLEKSRLLSDRFSAERPKGSFSTLEIQRTEQGDSAMYLCASSSGTEQNQPQHFGDGTRLSIL.

The chain recombines TRBV14 with TRBJ1-2; 10 bases align to TRBD1. This CDR3 comprises 17 residues. Germline assignment: CDR1 SGHDN and CDR2 FVKESK. Trimming at V came to 3 bases and at J to 3 bases, leaving 10 bases not matched to a gene. The CDR3 nucleotides read TGTGCCAGCAGCCAGGGGGACAGGGGACGCGGGTACTATGGCTACACCTTC. It yields the protein CASSQGDRGRGYYGYTF.

The rearrangement joins TRBV5-1 to TRBJ1-1; D is perhaps TRBD1 (5 bases). Germline CDR1 is SGHRS and CDR2 is YFSETQ. The ends were cut back, 5 bases at V and 5 bases at J, with 16 bases in the middle. The CDR3 length is 14 residues. CDR3 region: CASRPGTPGTEAFF. The CDR3 DNA reads as TGCGCCAGCAGACCAGGGACTCCGGGGACTGAAGCTTTCTTT.

This sequence joins TRBV18 and TRBJ2-3, with D uncertain. Germline assignment: CDR1 KGHSH and CDR2 LQKENI. The CDR3 has 13 residues. Written as DNA, the CDR3 is TGTGCAATAGCCGGAACTAGCACAGATACGCAGTATTTT. Protein: CAIAGTSTDTQYF.